The TCR beta chain described here comes from a study of cytotoxic CD8 clonotypes in ibrutinib-treated CLL. Study conclusions and caveats: Under therapy, public clonotypes either contracted or stayed stable, and they were uncommon. Starting clonality was above that of age-matched healthy donors and tracked circulating CD8+ T-cell counts.

The ends were cut back, 7 bases at V and 0 bases at J, with 10 bases in the middle. The length of the CDR3 is 14 residues. Germline CDR1 SEHNR, CDR2 FQNEAQ (reference sequence). This clone was seen more than once but under ten times. Its antigen is unknown. Profiled with immunoSEQ multiplex PCR; TCRdb holds only in-frame clones, not every one. In the table there are about 140,000 clones, roughly 77% of which are singletons. The chain joins TRBV7-9 to TRBJ2-1; D is perhaps TRBD2 (6 bases). This receptor was identified in a human donor with chronic lymphocytic leukemia. The sequences come from PBMCs, collected after 12 months of ibrutinib treatment. CDR3 protein: CASTVSGSYNEQFF. For the CDR3, the DNA is TGTGCCAGCACCGTTAGCGGCTCCTACAATGAGCAGTTCTTC.